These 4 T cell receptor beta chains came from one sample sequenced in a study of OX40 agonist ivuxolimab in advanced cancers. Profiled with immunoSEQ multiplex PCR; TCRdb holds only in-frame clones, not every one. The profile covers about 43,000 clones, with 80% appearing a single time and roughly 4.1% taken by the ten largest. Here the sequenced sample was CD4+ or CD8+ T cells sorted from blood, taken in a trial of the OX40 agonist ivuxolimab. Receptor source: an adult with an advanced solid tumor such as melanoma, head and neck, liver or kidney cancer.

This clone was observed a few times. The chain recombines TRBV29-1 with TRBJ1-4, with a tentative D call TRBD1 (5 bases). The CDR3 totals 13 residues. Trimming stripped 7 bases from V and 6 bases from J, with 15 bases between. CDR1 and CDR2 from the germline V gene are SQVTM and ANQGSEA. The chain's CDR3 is CSARGTPDEKLFF. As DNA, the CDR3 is TGCAGCGCCCGCGGGACGCCTGATGAAAAACTGTTTTTT.

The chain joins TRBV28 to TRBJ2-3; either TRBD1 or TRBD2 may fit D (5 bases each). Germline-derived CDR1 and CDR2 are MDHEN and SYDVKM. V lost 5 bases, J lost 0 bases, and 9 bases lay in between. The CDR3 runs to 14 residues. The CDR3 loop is CASSTGPSTDTQYF. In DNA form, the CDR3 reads TGTGCCAGCAGTACGGGGCCGAGCACAGATACGCAGTATTTT.

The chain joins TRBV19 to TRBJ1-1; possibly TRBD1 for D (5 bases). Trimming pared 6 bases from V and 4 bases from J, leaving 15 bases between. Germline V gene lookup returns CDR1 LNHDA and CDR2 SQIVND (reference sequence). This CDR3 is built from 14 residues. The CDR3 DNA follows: TGTGCCAGTAGGGGACTGGGGGGATTCACTGAAGCTTTCTTT. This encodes CASRGLGGFTEAFF.

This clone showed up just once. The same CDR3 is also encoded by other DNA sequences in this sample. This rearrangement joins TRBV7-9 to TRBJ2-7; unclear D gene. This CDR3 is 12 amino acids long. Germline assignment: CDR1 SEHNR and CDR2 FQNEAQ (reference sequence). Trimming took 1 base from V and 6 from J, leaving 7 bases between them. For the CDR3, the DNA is TGTGCCAGCAGCTTAGTTCTAGGCGAGCAGTACTTC. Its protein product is CASSLVLGEQYF. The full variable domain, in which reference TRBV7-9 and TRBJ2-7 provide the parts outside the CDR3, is DTGVSQNPRHKITKRGQNVTFRCDPISEHNRLYWYRQTLGQGPEFLTYFQNEAQLEKSRLLSDRFSAERPKGSFSTLEIQRTEQGDSAMYLCASSLVLGEQYFGPGTRLTVT.